The rows below give T cell receptor beta chains drawn from one sample of a study of cytomegalovirus exposure and HLA in healthy donors. The data were produced by immunoSEQ multiplex PCR, yet TCRdb's version contains in-frame clones alone and is incomplete. The data show about 180,000 clones, roughly 82% seen once. Sample: PBMCs. All receptors derive from a woman aged 50 to 60 in good health and CMV-seronegative. CDR3s include the opening cysteine and the closing phenylalanine or tryptophan. Each record gives: CDR3 length, D gene, clone size, J gene, V gene, CDR3 protein, CDR3 DNA. A D gene is named only where the DNA matches it firmly. Rows may omit the clone size; those that give it use once, few, many or a size class.

length: 15; D: TRBD2; size: NA; J: TRBJ2-1; V: TRBV11-3; CDR3: CASSLRGRADNEQFF; DNA: TGTGCCAGCAGCTTACGTGGGAGGGCGGACAATGAGCAGTTCTTC
length: 13; D: NA; size: NA; J: TRBJ1-5; V: TRBV6-1; CDR3: CAIATGPNQPQHF; DNA: TGTGCCATCGCGACAGGACCCAATCAGCCCCAGCATTTT
length: 14; D: TRBD2; size: NA; J: TRBJ2-1; V: TRBV7-9; CDR3: CASRPSGSYNEQFF; DNA: TGTGCCAGCAGGCCTAGCGGGAGCTACAATGAGCAGTTCTTC
length: 13; D: NA; size: NA; J: TRBJ2-5; V: TRBV5-4; CDR3: CASSSGLRETQYF; DNA: TGTGCCAGCAGCTCCGGGTTAAGAGAGACCCAGTACTTC
length: 14; D: NA; size: NA; J: TRBJ2-3; V: TRBV6-5; CDR3: CASTRVQGTDTQYF; DNA: TGTGCCAGCACGCGGGTTCAGGGCACAGATACGCAGTATTTT
length: 16; D: NA; size: NA; J: TRBJ1-3; V: TRBV7-8; CDR3: CASSSLSGFAGNTIYF; DNA: TGTGCCAGCAGCTCATTGTCGGGTTTTGCTGGAAACACCATATATTTT
length: 15; D: TRBD2; size: few; J: TRBJ2-7; V: TRBV28; CDR3: CASSKGLAGKYEQYF; DNA: TGTGCCAGCAGTAAAGGACTAGCGGGAAAGTACGAGCAGTACTTC
length: 11; D: NA; size: NA; J: TRBJ2-3; V: TRBV28; CDR3: CASSFRDTQYF; DNA: TGTGCCAGCAGTTTCAGAGATACGCAGTATTTT
length: 17; D: NA; size: NA; J: TRBJ2-1; V: TRBV28; CDR3: CASSLGLAGASYNEQFF; DNA: TGTGCCAGCAGTTTGGGTCTCGCGGGTGCTAGCTACAATGAGCAGTTCTTC
length: 13; D: NA; size: few; J: TRBJ1-5; V: TRBV27; CDR3: CASSFRPFQPQHF; DNA: TGTGCCAGCAGTTTCAGGCCGTTTCAGCCCCAGCATTTT
length: 20; D: NA; size: NA; J: TRBJ1-1; V: TRBV21-1; CDR3: CASSGPGQVLPTKMNTEAFF; DNA: TGTGCCAGCAGCGGACCGGGACAGGTGCTCCCTACCAAAATGAACACTGAAGCTTTCTTT
length: 17; D: TRBD1; size: NA; J: TRBJ1-2; V: TRBV9; CDR3: CASSGGGEGGKGYGYTF; DNA: TGTGCCAGCAGCGGCGGGGGGGAAGGGGGCAAGGGCTATGGCTACACCTTC
length: 14; D: NA; size: NA; J: TRBJ2-5; V: TRBV6-6; CDR3: CASSYSHREKTQYF; DNA: TGTGCCAGCAGTTACTCCCACAGGGAGAAGACCCAGTACTTC
length: 14; D: NA; size: NA; J: TRBJ2-3; V: TRBV5-1; CDR3: CASYGGTHTDTQYF; DNA: TGCGCCAGCTATGGGGGCACCCACACAGATACGCAGTATTTT
length: 11; D: TRBD1; size: NA; J: TRBJ1-2; V: TRBV18; CDR3: CASSDRDGYTF; DNA: TGTGCCAGCTCAGACAGGGATGGCTACACCTTC
length: 15; D: TRBD2; size: NA; J: TRBJ2-5; V: TRBV28; CDR3: CASVPGLAAQETQYF; DNA: TGTGCCAGCGTCCCCGGGCTAGCGGCCCAAGAGACCCAGTACTTC
length: 13; D: NA; size: few; J: TRBJ1-5; V: TRBV2; CDR3: CASKQISNQPQHF; DNA: TGTGCCAGCAAACAGATTAGCAATCAGCCCCAGCATTTT
length: 14; D: NA; size: many; J: TRBJ2-1; V: TRBV7-9; CDR3: CASSPRTSHNEQFF; DNA: TGTGCCAGCAGCCCCCGGACTTCCCACAATGAGCAGTTCTTC
length: 16; D: TRBD1; size: NA; J: TRBJ2-6; V: TRBV11-2; CDR3: CASSIGQGLGANVLTF; DNA: TGTGCCAGCAGCATCGGACAGGGCCTTGGGGCCAACGTCCTGACTTTC
length: 10; D: NA; size: NA; J: TRBJ2-5; V: TRBV28; CDR3: CASLGQYQYF; DNA: TGTGCCAGCTTAGGACAATATCAGTACTTC
length: 15; D: TRBD1; size: NA; J: TRBJ2-7; V: TRBV7-9; CDR3: CSSSSGGQGAYEQYF; DNA: TGTTCCAGCAGCTCCGGGGGACAGGGGGCATACGAGCAGTACTTC
length: 14; D: TRBD1; size: NA; J: TRBJ2-7; V: TRBV11-3; CDR3: CASRSYRGCYEQYF; DNA: TGTGCCAGCAGGAGTTACAGGGGGTGTTACGAGCAGTACTTC
length: 13; D: NA; size: NA; J: TRBJ2-5; V: TRBV5-4; CDR3: CASSFGGQETQYF; DNA: TGTGCCAGCAGCTTCGGCGGCCAAGAGACCCAGTACTTC
length: 13; D: NA; size: NA; J: TRBJ1-2; V: TRBV5-6; CDR3: CASSLTDSYGYTF; DNA: TGTGCCAGCAGCTTGACAGATAGTTATGGCTACACCTTC
length: 15; D: TRBD1; size: NA; J: TRBJ1-2; V: TRBV5-1; CDR3: CASSLAPGQGYGYTF; DNA: TGCGCCAGCAGCTTGGCCCCGGGACAGGGGTATGGCTACACCTTC
length: 18; D: TRBD2; size: few; J: TRBJ2-3; V: TRBV15; CDR3: CATSTRTSGSSFTDTQYF; DNA: TGTGCCACCAGCACCCGAACTAGCGGGAGCTCCTTCACAGATACGCAGTATTTT
length: 18; D: TRBD1; size: NA; J: TRBJ1-5; V: TRBV4-1; CDR3: CASSQGQGALRSNQPQHF; DNA: TGCGCCAGCAGCCAAGGACAGGGGGCTTTGAGGAGCAATCAGCCCCAGCATTTT
length: 16; D: TRBD2; size: NA; J: TRBJ2-5; V: TRBV4-2; CDR3: CASSQAGGEGRETQYF; DNA: TGTGCCAGCAGCCAAGCCGGGGGGGAGGGCCGGGAGACCCAGTACTTC
length: 15; D: NA; size: NA; J: TRBJ1-2; V: TRBV5-1; CDR3: CASSLTDSTKNRYTF; DNA: TGCGCCAGCAGCTTGACCGACAGTACCAAAAACCGCTACACCTTC
length: 15; D: NA; size: NA; J: TRBJ1-2; V: TRBV15; CDR3: CATSRSQGMGYGYTF; DNA: TGTGCCACCAGCAGATCCCAGGGAATGGGTTATGGCTACACCTTC
length: 13; D: NA; size: NA; J: TRBJ1-5; V: TRBV10-3; CDR3: CAISLDRNQPQHF; DNA: TGTGCCATCAGTTTGGACAGAAATCAGCCCCAGCATTTT
length: 15; D: NA; size: NA; J: TRBJ2-6; V: TRBV11-3; CDR3: CASSSSMQGANVLTF; DNA: TGTGCCAGCAGCTCTTCGATGCAGGGGGCCAACGTCCTGACTTTC
length: 15; D: NA; size: NA; J: TRBJ1-4; V: TRBV6-1; CDR3: CASSDGQGTYEKLFF; DNA: TGTGCCAGCAGTGATGGCCAGGGGACCTATGAAAAACTGTTTTTT
length: 14; D: NA; size: NA; J: TRBJ2-7; V: TRBV27; CDR3: CASSPGDRSYEQYF; DNA: TGTGCCAGCAGTCCCGGAGACAGGTCCTACGAGCAGTACTTC
length: 14; D: TRBD2; size: NA; J: TRBJ2-1; V: TRBV7-9; CDR3: CASSKPGLAYEQFF; DNA: TGTGCCAGCAGCAAACCGGGACTAGCATATGAGCAGTTCTTC
length: 15; D: NA; size: NA; J: TRBJ2-3; V: TRBV5-1; CDR3: CASSLKTGSTDTQYF; DNA: TGCGCCAGCAGCTTGAAGACAGGATCGACAGATACGCAGTATTTT
length: 19; D: TRBD2; size: NA; J: TRBJ2-3; V: TRBV4-3; CDR3: CASSPVPTSGGLVTDTQYF; DNA: TGCGCCAGCAGCCCAGTACCGACTAGCGGGGGGCTGGTAACAGATACGCAGTATTTT
length: 13; D: NA; size: NA; J: TRBJ2-7; V: TRBV7-9; CDR3: CASSPPAGHEQYF; DNA: TGTGCCAGCAGCCCCCCCGCAGGGCACGAGCAGTACTTC
length: 14; D: NA; size: NA; J: TRBJ1-5; V: TRBV19; CDR3: CASRPGHRDQPQHF; DNA: TGTGCCAGTAGGCCGGGACACCGAGATCAGCCCCAGCATTTT
length: 13; D: TRBD1; size: NA; J: TRBJ1-1; V: TRBV6-1; CDR3: CASRFPGQGFSFF; DNA: TGTGCCAGCAGATTCCCGGGACAGGGATTCTCTTTCTTT
length: 13; D: TRBD1; size: NA; J: TRBJ2-7; V: TRBV6-1; CDR3: CASRDRGEAEQYF; DNA: TGTGCCAGCAGGGACAGGGGGGAGGCCGAGCAGTACTTC
length: 13; D: TRBD2; size: NA; J: TRBJ2-7; V: TRBV25-1; CDR3: CASSGGTSSEQYF; DNA: TGTGCCAGCAGTGGAGGGACTAGTAGCGAGCAGTACTTC
length: 12; D: NA; size: NA; J: TRBJ1-2; V: TRBV28; CDR3: CASRPDSHGYTF; DNA: TGTGCCAGCAGACCCGACAGCCATGGCTACACCTTC
length: 17; D: NA; size: NA; J: TRBJ1-5; V: TRBV28; CDR3: CASGRSLGGVSNQPQHF; DNA: TGTGCCAGCGGACGATCACTGGGGGGGGTCAGCAATCAGCCCCAGCATTTT
length: 15; D: TRBD1; size: NA; J: TRBJ2-6; V: TRBV6-7; CDR3: CASSTGGGGANVLTF; DNA: TGTGCCAGCAGCACAGGGGGCGGTGGGGCCAACGTCCTGACTTTC
length: 15; D: NA; size: NA; J: TRBJ1-2; V: TRBV5-8; CDR3: CASSLAPGQGYGYTF; DNA: TGTGCCAGCAGCTTAGCCCCCGGCCAGGGGTATGGCTACACCTTC
length: 16; D: NA; size: NA; J: TRBJ1-1; V: TRBV18; CDR3: CASSGQKTHLNTEAFF; DNA: TGTGCCAGCTCGGGCCAGAAGACACACTTGAACACTGAAGCTTTCTTT
length: 14; D: TRBD1; size: NA; J: TRBJ1-4; V: TRBV27; CDR3: CASSVDRRFEKLFF; DNA: TGTGCCAGCAGCGTGGACAGGCGTTTTGAAAAACTGTTTTTT
length: 18; D: TRBD2; size: NA; J: TRBJ2-1; V: TRBV7-6; CDR3: CASSRRPVGRGGYNEQFF; DNA: TGTGCCAGCAGCCGTCGGCCGGTTGGGCGGGGGGGATACAATGAGCAGTTCTTC
length: 14; D: TRBD1; size: NA; J: TRBJ2-7; V: TRBV27; CDR3: CASSLTGNFAEQYF; DNA: TGTGCCAGCAGTCTGACAGGGAACTTCGCCGAGCAGTACTTC
length: 16; D: TRBD2; size: NA; J: TRBJ2-3; V: TRBV5-4; CDR3: CASSPAGGGPQDTQYF; DNA: TGTGCCAGCAGCCCGGCGGGGGGAGGGCCCCAAGATACGCAGTATTTT
length: 13; D: NA; size: NA; J: TRBJ2-7; V: TRBV28; CDR3: CASSFHSGFEQYF; DNA: TGTGCCAGCAGTTTCCACTCCGGTTTCGAGCAGTACTTC
length: 13; D: TRBD1; size: NA; J: TRBJ1-1; V: TRBV6-5; CDR3: CASSATGITEAFF; DNA: TGTGCCAGCAGTGCGACAGGGATCACTGAAGCTTTCTTT